This is a list of T cell receptor beta chains from one sample in a study of blood T cell repertoires in COVID-19. This table comes from immunoSEQ multiplex PCR, and its TCRdb copy is limited to in-frame clones, with some not included. The sample lists about 160,000 clones, approximately 80% occurring once. The sequenced material came from PBMCs or T cells enriched from blood (not recorded which). These receptors all come from a woman aged 50 to 60 who had recovered from COVID-19. Each CDR3 is given with its conserved first and last residue. D genes are given only for firm matches. Clone size is shown for a subset of rows, as once, few, many or a class of expanded clone.

TRBD1	TRBV29-1	TRBJ2-5	-	16	CSVFGSGQGAPETQYF	TGCAGCGTATTCGGATCCGGACAGGGGGCTCCGGAGACCCAGTACTTC
TRBD1	TRBV5-1	TRBJ2-3	-	14	CASGATGGADTQYF	TGCGCCAGCGGGGCGACAGGGGGCGCAGATACGCAGTATTTT
TRBD1	TRBV2	TRBJ1-5	-	16	CASSEVARQGGQPQHF	TGTGCCAGCAGTGAAGTTGCGCGACAGGGAGGTCAGCCCCAGCATTTT
TRBD1	TRBV5-5	TRBJ1-1	-	16	CASSAHGQGKASEAFF	TGTGCCAGCAGCGCACACGGACAGGGGAAGGCGAGTGAAGCTTTCTTT
TRBD2	TRBV3-1/TRBV3-2	TRBJ2-3	once	18	CASSFRLAGGPRTDTQYF	TGTGCCAGCAGCTTCAGACTAGCGGGAGGACCCCGCACAGATACGCAGTATTTT
-	TRBV5-4	TRBJ2-3	-	15	CASSLDSHSTDTQYF	TGTGCCAGCAGCTTAGACAGCCATAGCACAGATACGCAGTATTTT
-	TRBV5-4	TRBJ1-3	-	14	CASSRDTGMDTIYF	TGTGCCAGCAGCCGGGACACCGGTATGGACACCATATATTTT
-	TRBV6-6	TRBJ1-3	-	15	CASTTSIYSGNTIYF	TGTGCCAGCACCACCAGTATATACTCTGGAAACACCATATATTTT
TRBD1	TRBV7-3	TRBJ2-7	-	13	CASSFQGAREQYF	TGTGCCAGCAGCTTCCAGGGGGCGCGCGAGCAGTACTTC
TRBD2	TRBV4-1	TRBJ2-2	-	18	CASSHRLTAGGRTGELFF	TGCGCCAGCAGCCACCGCCTGACTGCGGGAGGACGCACCGGGGAGCTGTTTTTT
TRBD1	TRBV6-6	TRBJ2-5	-	13	CASSHPGQGAQYF	TGTGCCAGCAGCCACCCGGGACAGGGGGCCCAGTACTTC
TRBD1	TRBV2	TRBJ1-4	-	15	CASSGDRGGNEKLFF	TGTGCCAGCAGTGGAGACAGGGGCGGCAATGAAAAACTGTTTTTT
-	TRBV18	TRBJ2-5	-	12	CASSPRGETQYF	TGTGCCAGCTCACCCCGGGGGGAGACCCAGTACTTC
TRBD1	TRBV7-2	TRBJ2-7	-	16	CASSPGTGGGHLRKYF	TGTGCCAGCAGCCCTGGGACAGGGGGCGGCCACCTCAGGAAGTACTTC
TRBD2	TRBV6-2/TRBV6-3	TRBJ2-1	-	14	CASSLLLSGGKQFF	TGTGCCAGCAGTCTCCTACTTAGCGGGGGCAAGCAGTTCTTC
TRBD1	TRBV7-9	TRBJ1-2	-	15	CASSSNRQGARGYTF	TGTGCCAGCAGCTCCAATAGACAGGGGGCCAGAGGCTACACCTTC
-	TRBV7-2	TRBJ2-1	-	15	CASSLGMAGYNEQFF	TGTGCCAGCAGCTTAGGAATGGCGGGGTACAATGAGCAGTTCTTC
TRBD1	TRBV5-1	TRBJ2-7	-	17	CASSLAEGNRGLYEQYF	TGCGCCAGCAGCTTGGCCGAGGGGAACAGGGGGCTCTACGAGCAGTACTTC
-	TRBV19	TRBJ1-5	-	15	CASRTAPYSNQPQHF	TGTGCCAGTAGGACAGCTCCATATAGCAATCAGCCCCAGCATTTT
-	TRBV6-1	TRBJ2-7	-	15	CASSERLERGSEQYF	TGTGCCAGCAGTGAACGACTAGAGCGAGGGTCCGAGCAGTACTTC
-	TRBV4-3	TRBJ1-1	-	16	CASSQDGRARNTEAFF	TGCGCCAGCAGCCAAGATGGGAGGGCCCGGAACACTGAAGCTTTCTTT
TRBD2	TRBV28	TRBJ2-7	-	13	CASSSSGSREQYF	TGTGCCAGCAGTTCGAGCGGGAGTCGCGAGCAGTACTTC
TRBD1	TRBV2	TRBJ2-1	few	14	CASSPTGGGGEQFF	TGTGCCAGCAGCCCGACAGGGGGTGGCGGTGAGCAGTTCTTC
TRBD2	TRBV7-9	TRBJ2-1	-	16	CASSFSGLGAYNEQFF	TGTGCCAGCAGCTTTAGTGGACTAGGGGCCTACAATGAGCAGTTCTTC
-	TRBV24-1	TRBJ2-1	-	15	CATSEAHRSYNEQFF	TGTGCCACCAGTGAAGCGCATCGCTCCTACAATGAGCAGTTCTTC
-	TRBV11-3	TRBJ2-3	-	13	CASSTGGRDTQYF	TGTGCCAGCAGCACTGGAGGTAGAGATACGCAGTATTTT
-	TRBV7-8	TRBJ1-1	-	13	CASSLSLNTEAFF	TGTGCCAGCAGCTTATCTTTGAACACTGAAGCTTTCTTT
TRBD2	TRBV7-8	TRBJ2-3	once	16	CASSDLGREFADTQYF	TGTGCCAGCAGCGACTTAGGGCGGGAGTTCGCAGATACGCAGTATTTT
-	TRBV6-1	TRBJ2-2	-	15	CASSEDGHYTGELFF	TGTGCCAGCAGTGAAGACGGACACTACACCGGGGAGCTGTTTTTT
-	TRBV4-2	TRBJ1-1	-	15	CASTMDRSSNTEAFF	TGTGCCAGCACTATGGACAGAAGCTCGAACACTGAAGCTTTCTTT
TRBD1	TRBV7-2	TRBJ2-5	-	14	CASSSDREGKTQYF	TGTGCCAGCAGCTCCGACAGGGAAGGAAAGACCCAGTACTTC
TRBD2	TRBV11-3	TRBJ2-1	-	14	CASSSGLADNEQFF	TGTGCCAGCAGCTCGGGACTAGCGGACAATGAGCAGTTCTTC
TRBD1	TRBV7-2	TRBJ2-2	-	16	CASSWGAGTGTGELFF	TGTGCCAGCAGCTGGGGGGCCGGGACAGGGACCGGGGAGCTGTTTTTT
-	TRBV5-4	TRBJ2-7	-	15	CASSLFGQGSYEQYF	TGTGCCAGCAGCTTGTTCGGGCAGGGGTCCTACGAGCAGTACTTC
-	TRBV18	TRBJ1-5	-	13	CASSGALNQPQHF	TGTGCCAGCTCAGGGGCCCTCAATCAGCCCCAGCATTTT
TRBD1	TRBV6-2/TRBV6-3	TRBJ1-2	-	15	CASSAQGAPNYGYTF	TGTGCCAGCAGTGCCCAGGGGGCGCCGAACTATGGCTACACCTTC
-	TRBV28	TRBJ1-1	-	13	CASSPRMGTEAFF	TGTGCCAGCAGTCCCAGGATGGGCACTGAAGCTTTCTTT
-	TRBV5-1	TRBJ1-2	-	13	CASSLATNYGYTF	TGCGCCAGCAGCTTGGCCACTAACTATGGCTACACCTTC
-	TRBV6-4	TRBJ1-4	once	17	CASSDLNRDRRGEKLFF	TGTGCCAGCAGTGACTTAAACAGGGATAGGCGAGGCGAAAAACTGTTTTTT
TRBD1	TRBV19	TRBJ1-2	-	11	CASEGAGGYTF	TGTGCCAGTGAGGGGGCAGGTGGCTACACCTTC
-	TRBV4-3	TRBJ2-7	-	14	CASSQTEGLGEQYF	TGCGCCAGCAGCCAGACGGAGGGTCTGGGAGAGCAGTACTTC
TRBD1	TRBV19	TRBJ1-2	-	15	CASSASWQGDYGYTF	TGTGCCAGTAGTGCCTCATGGCAGGGGGACTATGGCTACACCTTC
-	TRBV12-3/TRBV12-4	TRBJ1-2	-	11	CASSPRFGYTF	TGTGCCAGCAGTCCTAGGTTCGGCTACACCTTC
TRBD2	TRBV3-1/TRBV3-2	TRBJ2-2	few	14	CASSNGGSTGELFF	TGTGCCAGCAGCAACGGGGGGTCAACCGGGGAGCTGTTTTTT
-	TRBV11-1	TRBJ1-1	once	15	CASSVGPWGGTEAFF	TGTGCCAGCAGCGTAGGACCGTGGGGCGGCACTGAAGCTTTCTTT
-	TRBV28	TRBJ1-4	-	14	CASSFRAEDEKLFF	TGTGCCAGCAGTTTCAGGGCAGAAGATGAAAAACTGTTTTTT